Detailed here is one TCR beta chain. Its antigen remains unknown. The germline V gene encodes CDR1 MNHEY and CDR2 SMNVEV (reference sequence). With V trimmed by 0 bases and J by 1 base, 10 bases remained unmatched. The CDR3 totals 19 residues. This sample stems from a study of T cell responses to AZD1222 COVID-19 vaccine. Study findings and constraints: Only five or six individuals given AZD1222 were seropositive at baseline. The span of vaccine-associated CD4 TCRs extended across spike, with dominance at 160-218 and 743-854.

Here immunoSEQ multiplex PCR was the method, and the copy in TCRdb shows in-frame clones only, minus some. The sample holds under 100,000 clones, about 92% seen once. The genes are TRBV27 and TRBJ2-5; 11 nucleotides align to TRBD2. The TCR sequence derives from an adult who received the AZD1222 COVID-19 vaccine. Sample: peripheral blood, taken 28 days after the second AZD1222 dose. CDR3 region: CASSLSSGGVTSIQETQYF. CDR3 bases: TGTGCCAGCAGTTTATCTAGCGGGGGGGTGACATCCATCCAAGAGACCCAGTACTTC.